This T cell receptor (beta chain) was recovered during a study of human T cells and chemical hapten exposure. Study results and limitations: While controls formed fewer of them, expanded TCRs formed significantly more large CDR3 similarity clusters.

The CDR3 contains 14 residues. Trimming left V 5 bases short and J 0 bases short, with 7 bases between. From germline, CDR1 is SGHAT and CDR2 FQNNGV. Time point specified: patch test 2, 6 weeks after DPC sensitization. The treatment was: therapeutic diphenylcyclopropenone sensitization with weekly scalp DPC. Total RNA extraction was carried out from unfractionated whole blood. A word on this clonotype: Its target is unknown.

Each CDR3 protein gets one entry after TCRdb re-called the RACE reads with MiXCR. The sample has roughly 40,000 distinct CDR3 sequences; around a tenth are singletons. This receptor was obtained from a woman between 25 and 40 years old with alopecia areata. Some clones in this sample may be carry-over from other donors' samples. The source was whole blood, collected in connection with sensitization to the hapten diphenylcyclopropenone (DPC). The V gene is TRBV11-2, the J gene TRBJ2-2, with unresolved D. Written as DNA, the CDR3 is TGTGCCAGCAGCCTAACACCGAACACCGGGGAGCTGTTTTTT. It is translated as CASSLTPNTGELFF.